Listed here are 30 T cell receptor beta chains from one sample, sequenced in a study of T-cell reconstitution after alpha-beta-depleted transplantation in children. Unique molecular identifiers were used in preparing the TCRbeta library. Via MiXCR, TCRdb re-called the PCR reads, giving one row per CDR3 protein. The sample consists of some 590,000 distinct CDR3 sequences, more than 9% of them appearing once. This specimen was PBMCs from the stem cell graft donor, taken from the stem cell graft. These TCRs come from a human donor who donated a stem cell graft to a child with acute myeloid leukemia.

This clonotype was seen ten or more times. The chain combines TRBV7-2 with TRBJ2-1; no clear D. V shed 5 bases and J shed 1 base, with 9 bases lying between them. The V gene's germline CDR1 is SGHTA and CDR2 FQGNSA. This CDR3 spans 14 amino acids. The chain's CDR3 is CASSLDPSYNEQFF. In DNA, the CDR3 is TGTGCCAGCAGCCTCGACCCTTCCTACAATGAGCAGTTCTTC.

This clonotype was found a few times. The chain uses TRBV6-5 and TRBJ2-7; no clear D. CDR1 and CDR2 from the germline V gene are MNHEY and SVGAGI. The CDR3 runs to 14 residues. Trimming stripped 0 bases from V and 1 base from J, with 7 bases between. In DNA, the CDR3 is TGTGCCAGCAGTTACTCGGCCAGATCCTACGAGCAGTACTTC. It yields the protein CASSYSARSYEQYF.

This clonotype was recorded a few times. The chain couples TRBV9 to TRBJ2-1; D unresolved. This CDR3 has 13 amino acids. V was cut by 0 bases and J by 1 base, with 2 bases left in between. Germline values: CDR1 SGDLS, CDR2 YYNGEE. CDR3 sequence reads: CASSVESYNEQFF. In nucleotides, the CDR3 is TGTGCCAGCAGCGTAGAGTCCTACAATGAGCAGTTCTTC.

This clonotype came up once. CDR3 DNA: TGTGCCAGCAGCTCTGCCCGCAGGGACCTCAATGGCTACACCTTC. It encodes CASSSARRDLNGYTF. The rearrangement uses TRBV7-2 and TRBJ1-2, with D perhaps matching TRBD1 (5 bases). V lost 4 bases and J lost 6, with 18 bases in between. Looked up from germline, CDR1 is SGHTA and CDR2 is FQGNSA. The CDR3 has 15 amino acids.

The chain joins TRBV18 to TRBJ1-5, with D unclear. Trimming removed 2 bases at V and 6 bases at J, with 8 bases between. Germline values: CDR1 KGHSH, CDR2 LQKENI. This CDR3 has 13 amino acids. The CDR3 bases are TGTGCCAGCTCACCAGGGGTAGTTCAGCCCCAGCATTTT. Its protein product is CASSPGVVQPQHF.

This clonotype was found a few times. This sequence joins TRBV29-1 and TRBJ2-2; tentatively, D is TRBD1 or TRBD2 (5 bases each). Germline-derived CDR1 and CDR2 are SQVTM and ANQGSEA. This CDR3 spans 12 amino acids. Trimming removed 3 bases from V and 6 bases from J, with 8 bases in between. The CDR3 protein is CSVDEGPGELFF. The CDR3 bases are TGCAGCGTTGACGAGGGGCCCGGGGAGCTGTTTTTT.

This clonotype occurred many times. The chain is built from TRBV5-1 and TRBJ1-5; D gene uncertain. Germline V gene lookup returns CDR1 SGHRS and CDR2 YFSETQ. The CDR3 is 15 amino acids. Trimming left V 5 bases short and J 1 base short, with 13 bases between. CDR3 sequence (DNA): TGCGCCAGCAGAGAGTCGCCAGCCAGCAATCAGCCCCAGCATTTT. This sequence encodes CASRESPASNQPQHF.

This clonotype was counted at least ten times. The chain joins TRBV29-1 to TRBJ1-1, with TRBD1 identical over 10 bases. Germline V gene sequence: CDR1 SQVTM, CDR2 ANQGSEA. The CDR3 runs to 15 residues. V trimming: 4 bases; J trimming: 8 bases; junction bases outside the gene matches: 13. DNA of the CDR3: TGCAGCGTTGTTCGGGACAGGGGTGGTTCCGGGGAAGCTTTCTTT. It encodes CSVVRDRGGSGEAFF.

The CDR3 DNA is TGCAGCGATTTAGACGAGCAGTACTTC. Translating it yields CSDLDEQYF. The genes are TRBV29-1 and TRBJ2-7; D is unclear. Trimming removed 7 bases from V and 5 bases from J, with 6 bases in between. The length of the CDR3 is 9 residues. Germline V CDR1 and CDR2: SQVTM, ANQGSEA.

The CDR3 loop reads CSTSGCEQYF. The CDR3 coding sequence is TGCAGCACCTCCGGGTGCGAGCAGTACTTC. The chain is built from TRBV29-1 and TRBJ2-7; no clear D. The germline CDR1 and CDR2 sequences are SQVTM and ANQGSEA. V lost 8 bases and J lost 6, with 11 bases in between. This CDR3 spans 10 amino acids.

This clonotype occurred many times. This chain links TRBV10-3 with TRBJ2-6, with D possibly TRBD1 on 6 matching bases. The CDR3 has 15 amino acids. The V end was cut by 5 bases, the J end by 4 bases, with 12 bases between. The V gene's germline CDR1 is ENHRY and CDR2 SYGVKD. This chain's CDR3 is CAISISGTGANVLTF. The CDR3 DNA follows: TGTGCCATCAGTATATCAGGGACAGGGGCCAACGTCCTGACTTTC.

J is TRBJ2-2 and V is TRBV20-1, with 7 bases aligning to TRBD1. V was pared by 6 bases and J by 4 bases, with 8 bases of the junction left unmatched. The V gene's germline CDR1 is DFQATT and CDR2 SNEGSKA (reference sequence). The CDR3 extends over 14 amino acids. CDR3 DNA: TGCAGTGCCAAGACAGGGCGTTTCACCGGGGAGCTGTTTTTT. Protein product: CSAKTGRFTGELFF.

This clonotype was counted between two and nine times. The V call is TRBV7-9, the J call TRBJ2-3; maybe TRBD1 (5 bases). Looked up from germline, CDR1 is SEHNR and CDR2 is FQNEAQ (reference sequence). The CDR3 loop spans 14 amino acids. V was trimmed by 5 bases and J by 1 base, leaving 10 bases between them. CDR3: CASSPTQGTDTQYF. DNA for the CDR3: TGTGCCAGCAGCCCTACACAGGGCACAGATACGCAGTATTTT.

Ten or more counts support this clonotype. The V call is TRBV29-1, the J call TRBJ2-3; D is possibly TRBD1 or TRBD2 (5 bases each). V lost 8 bases and J lost 4, with 10 bases in between. From germline, CDR1 is SQVTM and CDR2 ANQGSEA. This CDR3 is 11 amino acids long. CDR3 loop: CSPRGADTQYF. The CDR3 nucleotides are TGCAGCCCACGAGGGGCAGATACGCAGTATTTT.

This clonotype showed up many times. The rearrangement uses TRBV20-1 and TRBJ1-5, with D possibly matching TRBD1 (5 bases). The germline CDR1 and CDR2 sequences are DFQATT and SNEGSKA (reference sequence). The CDR3 extends over 13 amino acids. The ends were cut back, 6 bases at V and 1 base at J, with 10 bases in the middle. The CDR3 reads CSAMGGSNQPQHF. The CDR3, as DNA: TGCAGTGCCATGGGGGGGAGCAATCAGCCCCAGCATTTT.

Many counts were recorded for this clonotype. The chain couples TRBV6-5 to TRBJ2-2, with 12 nucleotides matching TRBD2. The CDR3 sequence is 14 residues long. Germline CDR1 and CDR2: MNHEY and SVGAGI. V gave up 6 bases and J gave up 5 bases; unmatched junction bases: 1. CDR3 coding DNA: TGTGCCAGCAGGACTAGCGGGAGAACCGGGGAGCTGTTTTTT. Residues: CASRTSGRTGELFF.

The V gene is TRBV21-1, the J gene TRBJ1-3. TRBV21-1 is a pseudogene locus. The CDR3 has 13 residues. The CDR3 DNA reads as TGTGCCAGTATGGGAAGGCCTGGAAACACCATATATTTT. Protein sequence: CASMGRPGNTIYF.

The chain joins TRBV12-3 or TRBV12-4 to TRBJ1-1; no firm D call. With 1 base removed from V and 5 bases from J, the gap between germline ends came to 11 bases. This CDR3 comprises 14 residues. Here the CDR3 DNA reads TGTGCCAGCAGTTTAGATGCACTGGGGACTGAAGCTTTCTTT. Translated, it gives CASSLDALGTEAFF.

This clonotype was recorded a few times. V gene TRBV5-1 combines with J gene TRBJ2-3; 8 bases map to TRBD2. Germline trimming cut 4 bases from V and 1 base from J; bases unmatched to any gene: 2. Germline assignment: CDR1 SGHRS and CDR2 YFSETQ. This CDR3 region has 14 residues. CDR3 sequence: CASSNGRGTDTQYF. The DNA of the CDR3 is TGCGCCAGCAGCAACGGGAGGGGCACAGATACGCAGTATTTT.

Remarks on this clonotype: This may come from a read error, since a much larger clone is one base off. The chain has TRBV7-1 and TRBJ2-1; D perhaps matches TRBD2 (6 bases). TRBV7-1 counts as an open reading frame of uncertain function. This CDR3 has 14 residues. CDR3 in amino acids: CAISSGLPGNEQFF. The CDR3 nucleotides read TGTGCCATCAGCTCGGGACTGCCAGGCAATGAGCAGTTCTTC.

This clonotype was observed a few times. The chain couples TRBV6-5 to TRBJ1-6; no reliable D call. Trimming left V 4 bases short and J 2 bases short, with 3 bases between. This CDR3 region has 13 residues. Germline CDR1 and CDR2: MNHEY and SVGAGI. The CDR3 DNA sequence: TGTGCCAGCAGTTCCGCCTATAATTCACCCCTCCACTTT. It is translated as CASSSAYNSPLHF.

The sample holds a few counts of this clonotype. V is TRBV7-8 and J is TRBJ2-1; D possibly corresponds to TRBD1 (6 bases). CDR1 is SGHVS and CDR2 is FQNEAQ in the germline V gene. The CDR3 totals 16 residues. Trimming removed 1 base at V and 0 bases at J, with 10 bases between. The CDR3 coding sequence is TGTGCCAGCAGCTTAGAGGGACACCCCTCCTACAATGAGCAGTTCTTC. Amino acid sequence: CASSLEGHPSYNEQFF.

There are many counts of this clonotype. The V gene is TRBV6-5, the J gene TRBJ2-2, with 7 bases aligning to TRBD2. This CDR3 region has 16 residues. Trimming cost V 0 bases and J 5 bases; bases outside gene matches: 6. CDR1 and CDR2 (germline): MNHEY, SVGAGI. The CDR3, as DNA: TGTGCCAGCAGTTACTCGGGGGGGGTTGGGACCGGGGAGCTGTTTTTT. This sequence encodes CASSYSGGVGTGELFF.

This clonotype was counted many times. The J gene is TRBJ2-1, the V gene TRBV29-1; D remains ambiguous. V lost 5 bases and J lost 7, with 12 bases in between. There are 12 residues in the CDR3. Germline values: CDR1 SQVTM, CDR2 ANQGSEA. The CDR3 reads CSVKPLENEQFF. CDR3 in DNA: TGCAGCGTTAAACCACTGGAGAATGAGCAGTTCTTC.

This clonotype was seen ten or more times. The chain uses TRBV3-1 and TRBJ2-6; D not certain. The CDR3 runs 16 residues. CDR1 is LGHDT and CDR2 is YNNKEL in the germline V gene (reference sequence). The V end was cut by 2 bases, the J end by 1 base, with 9 bases between. The CDR3 loop reads CASSQRGTSGANVLTF. The CDR3 DNA follows: TGTGCCAGCAGCCAACGCGGAACATCTGGGGCCAACGTCCTGACTTTC.

This clonotype was picked up one time. The rearrangement uses TRBV24-1 and TRBJ2-2, with a possible D match to TRBD1 (6 bases). There are 16 residues in the CDR3. The V gene lost 1 base and the J gene lost 3 bases, with 11 bases spanning the gap. Germline CDR1 and CDR2: KGHDR and SFDVKD. This chain's CDR3 is CATSDLGRGDTGELFF. Written as DNA, the CDR3 is TGTGCCACCAGTGATTTAGGCAGGGGAGACACCGGGGAGCTGTTTTTT.

The sample holds a few counts of this clonotype. The chain couples TRBV9 to TRBJ2-1; 14 bases are a match to TRBD2. The CDR3 sequence is 15 residues long. In germline, CDR1 is SGDLS, CDR2 YYNGEE. J lost 9 bases, V lost 6 bases, and 8 bases had no gene match. Here the CDR3 reads CASTSGTSGRSEQFF. As DNA, the CDR3 is TGTGCCAGCACCTCCGGGACTAGCGGGAGAAGTGAGCAGTTCTTC.

This clonotype turned up a few times. This chain links TRBV10-3 with TRBJ2-5; perhaps TRBD2 as D (7 bases). The ends were cut back, 6 bases at V and 5 bases at J, with 19 bases in the middle. Germline V lookup: CDR1 ENHRY, CDR2 SYGVKD. This CDR3 spans 15 amino acids. CDR3 in amino acids: CAISTQGGIMETQYF. CDR3 bases: TGTGCCATCAGCACACAGGGAGGGATTATGGAGACCCAGTACTTC.

This clonotype appeared many times. The chain couples TRBV20-1 to TRBJ2-2; D is possibly TRBD2 (6 bases). The CDR3 is 15 residues long. Trimming removed 6 bases at V and 0 bases at J, with 14 bases between. The germline gives CDR1 DFQATT, CDR2 SNEGSKA (reference sequence). CDR3 amino acids: CSADGGIANTGELFF. Here the CDR3 DNA reads TGCAGTGCCGACGGAGGGATTGCGAACACCGGGGAGCTGTTTTTT.

This clonotype occurred a few times. The V call is TRBV6-4, the J call TRBJ2-1; no clear D. The CDR3 sequence is 16 residues long. V lost 2 bases to trimming and J lost 4 bases, with 15 bases between them. The germline CDR1 and CDR2 sequences are MRHNA and SNTAGT. Here the CDR3 reads CASSDEFEKGYNEQFF. The CDR3 coding sequence is TGTGCCAGCAGTGACGAATTCGAAAAGGGTTACAATGAGCAGTTCTTC.